A selection of T cell receptor beta chains follows, all from one sample in a study of blood T cell repertoires in COVID-19. Libraries were prepared by immunoSEQ multiplex PCR; TCRdb keeps only in-frame clonotypes and omits some of them. The profile covers about 310,000 clones, with over 75% appearing a single time and around a tenth taken by the ten largest. The sample comprised PBMCs or T cells enriched from blood (not recorded which). The receptors come from a woman in her thirties or forties who had recovered from COVID-19. The CDR3 runs from the conserved cysteine through the conserved F or W. The D gene is left open where the match is weak. A clone size is listed for some rows: how often the clone was seen (once, few, many), or a class if it is expanded.

V gene	D gene	clone size	J gene	CDR3 protein	CDR3 DNA
TRBV2	TRBD2	NA	TRBJ2-3	CASSEAGTRSSTDTQYF	TGTGCCAGCAGTGAAGCGGGGACTAGATCGAGCACAGATACGCAGTATTTT
TRBV4-1	NA	NA	TRBJ2-7	CASSQEAESSYEQYF	TGCGCCAGCAGCCAAGAAGCGGAAAGTTCCTACGAGCAGTACTTC
TRBV10-3	TRBD1	NA	TRBJ2-5	CAIRAGTGSFNPGWETQYF	TGTGCCATCAGGGCCGGGACAGGGAGTTTTAATCCTGGCTGGGAGACCCAGTACTTC
TRBV4-1	TRBD2	NA	TRBJ2-1	CASSQVGGDYNEQFF	TGCGCCAGCAGCCAAGTGGGGGGGGACTACAATGAGCAGTTCTTC
TRBV4-1	TRBD1	NA	TRBJ1-5	CASSPYPDRVHQPQHF	TGCGCCAGCAGCCCTTATCCCGACAGGGTTCATCAGCCCCAGCATTTT
TRBV5-1	TRBD1	NA	TRBJ1-5	CASSQTGEGQPQHF	TGCGCCAGCAGCCAGACAGGGGAGGGCCAGCCCCAGCATTTT
TRBV30	NA	NA	TRBJ2-6	CAWSDWLSGANVLTF	TGTGCCTGGAGTGATTGGCTCTCTGGGGCCAACGTCCTGACTTTC
TRBV14	NA	NA	TRBJ1-1	CASSHKTALLNTEAFF	TGTGCCAGCAGCCACAAGACAGCCCTTCTGAACACTGAAGCTTTCTTT
TRBV4-1	TRBD1	NA	TRBJ1-1	CASSRGQGMNTEAFF	TGCGCCAGCAGCCGTGGACAGGGCATGAACACTGAAGCTTTCTTT
TRBV4-2	NA	NA	TRBJ2-3	CASSQDPLGADTQYF	TGTGCCAGCAGCCAAGACCCTCTGGGCGCAGATACGCAGTATTTT
TRBV4-1	TRBD2	NA	TRBJ2-2	CASRNIAGTSGRRNSNTGELFF	TGCGCCAGCAGGAACATCGCCGGGACTAGCGGGAGGCGTAACTCGAACACCGGGGAGCTGTTTTTT
TRBV19	NA	NA	TRBJ1-2	CASSEQGAYGGYTF	TGTGCCAGTTCGGAACAGGGCGCTTACGGTGGCTACACCTTC
TRBV19	TRBD2	NA	TRBJ2-2	CASSISGANTGELFF	TGTGCCAGTAGTATAAGCGGGGCGAACACCGGGGAGCTGTTTTTT
TRBV30	NA	few	TRBJ1-4	CAWSVGRLGEKLFF	TGTGCCTGGAGTGTAGGGAGGTTGGGTGAAAAACTGTTTTTT
TRBV18	TRBD2	NA	TRBJ2-7	CASSPPLGGWLEQYF	TGTGCCAGCTCACCACCGTTGGGAGGGTGGCTCGAGCAGTACTTC
TRBV2	NA	NA	TRBJ1-1	CASIVGGTEAFF	TGTGCCAGCATTGTGGGGGGCACTGAAGCTTTCTTT
TRBV6-6	TRBD1	NA	TRBJ1-3	CASSYTGQVNGNTIYF	TGTGCCAGCAGTTACACCGGACAGGTGAATGGAAACACCATATATTTT